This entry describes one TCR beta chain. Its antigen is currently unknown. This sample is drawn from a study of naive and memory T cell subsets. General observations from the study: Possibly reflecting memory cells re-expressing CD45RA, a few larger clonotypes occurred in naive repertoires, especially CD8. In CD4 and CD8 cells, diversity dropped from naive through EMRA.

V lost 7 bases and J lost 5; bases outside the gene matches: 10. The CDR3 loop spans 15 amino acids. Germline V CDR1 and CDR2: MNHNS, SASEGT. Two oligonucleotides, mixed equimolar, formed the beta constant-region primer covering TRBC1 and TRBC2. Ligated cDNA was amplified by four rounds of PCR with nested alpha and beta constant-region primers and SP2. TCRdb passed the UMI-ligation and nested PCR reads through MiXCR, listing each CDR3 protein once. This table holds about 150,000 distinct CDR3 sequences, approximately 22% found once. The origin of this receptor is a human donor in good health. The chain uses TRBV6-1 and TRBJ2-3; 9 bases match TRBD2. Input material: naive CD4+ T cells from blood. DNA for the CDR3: TGTGCCAGCAACCATGGGACTAGCCCCAAAGATACGCAGTATTTT. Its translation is CASNHGTSPKDTQYF.